These 31 T cell receptor beta chains were all obtained from the same sample, sequenced in a study of beta chain features in type 1 diabetes. The study, taken as a whole, reports: TCRB CDR3 length was moderately but significantly reduced in all four CD4+ subsets of Type 1 diabetes patients.

These receptors lack a known antigen. Of the isolated RNA, all was reverse transcribed, and so the sequenced material was expressed TCRB transcripts. The assay was immunoSEQ multiplex PCR, and TCRdb's table has in-frame clones only and misses some. The sample includes a few hundred thousand clones, around 15% of them seen just once. The sequenced material came from naive CD4+ T cells from blood. Every receptor here comes from a man aged 25-45 years with type 1 diabetes.

The chain is built from TRBV9 and TRBJ1-2; D is perhaps TRBD1 (5 bases). Trimming cost V 4 bases and J 0 bases, with 10 bases left between them. The CDR3 extends over 14 amino acids. Germline V gene sequence: CDR1 SGDLS, CDR2 YYNGEE. CDR3 DNA: TGTGCCAGCAGCTCAATGACAGCTAACTATGGCTACACCTTC. This gives the protein CASSSMTANYGYTF.

This clone has only a few counts. The J gene is TRBJ1-2, the V gene TRBV14, with D unresolved. The CDR3 runs 15 residues. Trimming cost V 1 base and J 12 bases, with 21 bases left between them. Germline V gene data show CDR1 as SGHDN and CDR2 as FVKESK. CDR3 residues: CASSQGHGLGLWNTF. DNA of the CDR3: TGTGCCAGCAGCCAAGGGCACGGATTGGGTCTCTGGAACACCTTC.

V is TRBV7-9 and J is TRBJ2-1; no clear D gene. V was cut by 5 bases and J by 6 bases, with 11 bases left in between. There are 13 residues in the CDR3. CDR1 is SEHNR and CDR2 is FQNEAQ in the germline V gene (reference sequence). Written as DNA, the CDR3 is TGTGCCAGCAGCCCCGAAAGTGGCAATGAGCAGTTCTTC. This gives the protein CASSPESGNEQFF.

This chain connects TRBV4-3 to TRBJ2-5; TRBD2 matches 7 bases. CDR3 size: 15 residues. From germline, CDR1 is LGHNA and CDR2 YSLEER. After removal of 1 base from V and 5 bases from J, the junction contained 7 bases not matched to a gene. The CDR3 nucleotides are TGCGCCAGCAGCCAAGGGACTAGAAAGGGGGAGACCCAGTACTTC. It yields the protein CASSQGTRKGETQYF.

The CDR3 DNA reads TGTGCCAGCCAGGGGGCCGGTGAGACCCAGTACTTC. Its translation: CASQGAGETQYF. This sequence joins TRBV2 and TRBJ2-5; 8 bases align to TRBD1. Looked up from germline, CDR1 is SNHLY and CDR2 is FYNNEI. V dropped 8 bases and J dropped 5; count of bases not matched to a gene: 4. This CDR3 region has 12 residues.

The table lists this clone with a few counts. The V call is TRBV29-1, the J call TRBJ2-1, with TRBD2 matching over 9 bases. CDR3 length: 13 amino acids. Germline lookup yields CDR1 SQVTM and CDR2 ANQGSEA. V lost 4 bases and J lost 8; bases outside the gene matches: 6. The CDR3 spells CSVGREGKDEQFF. CDR3 DNA sequence: TGCAGCGTTGGGCGGGAGGGCAAAGATGAGCAGTTCTTC.

A few counts support this clone. The rearrangement links TRBV7-9 to TRBJ2-3, with a tentative D call TRBD1 (5 bases). V lost 5 bases, J lost 2 bases, and 11 bases lay in between. CDR1 is SEHNR and CDR2 is FQNEAQ in the germline V gene (reference sequence). The CDR3 totals 14 residues. The CDR3 loop is CASSPHRSTDTQYF. In DNA form, the CDR3 reads TGTGCCAGCAGCCCTCACAGGTCCACAGATACGCAGTATTTT.

This clone turned up a few times. The V call is TRBV5-5, the J call TRBJ1-4, with 9 bases lining up with TRBD1. The CDR3 covers 15 residues. CDR1 and CDR2 (germline): SGHKS, YYEKEE (reference sequence). V shed 0 bases and J 6 bases; nucleotides not matched to a gene: 3. CDR3 nucleotides: TGTGCCAGCAGCTTGGGCAGGACAGGGGATGAAAAACTGTTTTTT. It is translated as CASSLGRTGDEKLFF.

V and J are TRBV7-2 and TRBJ2-1, with a tentative D call TRBD1 (5 bases). With 4 bases removed from V and 5 bases from J, the gap between germline ends came to 15 bases. Germline V CDR1 and CDR2: SGHTA, FQGNSA. CDR3 size: 15 residues. For the CDR3, the DNA is TGTGCCAGCAGCTCGACAGTCTGGTCCGACAATGAGCAGTTCTTC. It codes for CASSSTVWSDNEQFF.

This clone showed up just a few times. This chain uses TRBV7-2 with TRBJ2-3; tentative D call: TRBD2 (5 bases). The CDR3 runs 12 residues. Germline V CDR1 and CDR2: SGHTA, FQGNSA. Trimming removed 6 bases at V and 10 bases at J, with 14 bases between. CDR3 sequence: CASRPTGDAQYF. The CDR3 DNA reads TGTGCCAGCAGACCCACCGGGGATGCGCAGTATTTT.

V is TRBV9 and J is TRBJ1-1; 10 bases fit TRBD1. CDR1 is SGDLS and CDR2 is YYNGEE in the germline V gene. This CDR3 comprises 14 residues. After removal of 2 bases from V and 7 bases from J, the junction contained 5 bases not matched to a gene. This chain's CDR3 is CASSVGQGEIEAFF. The CDR3 coding sequence is TGTGCCAGCAGCGTCGGACAGGGGGAAATTGAAGCTTTCTTT.

J is TRBJ2-5 and V is TRBV6-1; 9 positions match TRBD1. Trimming removed 2 bases from V and 1 base from J; junction bases left unmatched: 2. Germline assignment: CDR1 MNHNS and CDR2 SASEGT. This CDR3 has 15 amino acids. The CDR3 here is CASSERGQGQETQYF. DNA of the CDR3: TGTGCCAGCAGTGAACGGGGACAGGGCCAAGAGACCCAGTACTTC.

This clone has only a few counts. DNA of the CDR3: TGTGCCAGCAGCGTAGCCTCTAGCGGGAGCGTTGGTGAGCAGTTCTTC. This codes for CASSVASSGSVGEQFF. V gene TRBV9 combines with J gene TRBJ2-1; 10 bases are a match to TRBD2. Trimming took 0 bases from V and 9 from J; bases not matched to a gene: 9. The CDR3 consists of 16 residues. Germline V gene sequence: CDR1 SGDLS, CDR2 YYNGEE.

The chain has TRBV15 and TRBJ1-5; TRBD1 aligns across 8 bases. Germline assignment: CDR1 LNHNV and CDR2 YYDKDF (reference sequence). V shed 1 base and J 6 bases; nucleotides not matched to a gene: 2. The CDR3 covers 14 residues. The CDR3 bases are TGTGCCACCAGCAGAGGACAGGGGAGTCAGCCCCAGCATTTT. Amino acid sequence: CATSRGQGSQPQHF.

This clone showed up just a few times. This chain joins TRBV13 and TRBJ2-3, with D tentatively TRBD1 or TRBD2 (5 bases each). There are 15 residues in the CDR3. CDR1 PRHDT and CDR2 FYEKMQ come from the germline V gene (reference sequence). Trimming took 2 bases from V and 1 from J, leaving 10 bases between them. CDR3 residues: CASSLFGDRTDTQYF. The CDR3 DNA follows: TGTGCCAGCAGCTTATTCGGGGACCGCACAGATACGCAGTATTTT.

This clone has a handful of counts. The same CDR3 is also encoded by other DNA sequences in this sample. The chain combines TRBV18 with TRBJ2-1; no clear D gene. Germline V CDR1 and CDR2: KGHSH, LQKENI. The CDR3 extends over 11 amino acids. V lost 3 bases to trimming and J lost 5 bases, with 2 bases between them. The CDR3 DNA reads as TGTGCCAGCTCACCGAACAATGAGCAGTTCTTC. Translating it yields CASSPNNEQFF.

The chain links TRBV6-5 to TRBJ2-4; 9 nucleotides agree with TRBD1. V shed 6 bases and J 2 bases; nucleotides not matched to a gene: 5. CDR3 size: 15 residues. The V gene's germline CDR1 is MNHEY and CDR2 SVGAGI. The CDR3 DNA sequence: TGTGCCAGCAGAAGACAGGGGGTTTCCAAAAACATTCAGTACTTC. Encoded protein: CASRRQGVSKNIQYF.

V usage is TRBV7-9 and J usage is TRBJ2-4; 9 nucleotides agree with TRBD1. Losses at the gene ends were 4 bases for V and 8 bases for J; bases not matched to a gene: 6. This CDR3 has 14 residues. CDR1 and CDR2 from the germline V gene are SEHNR and FQNEAQ (reference sequence). In DNA form, the CDR3 reads TGTGCCAGCAGCTCCCGGACAGGGGCGGACATTCAGTACTTC. Protein: CASSSRTGADIQYF.

The V gene is TRBV27, the J gene TRBJ2-7; weak D call: TRBD2 (6 bases). CDR1 is MNHEY, CDR2 SMNVEV, per germline (reference sequence). Trimming shortened V by 3 bases and J by 6 bases, and 21 bases separated the two germline ends. This CDR3 comprises 16 residues. The CDR3 sequence: CASSFGTPWAPLEQYF. The CDR3 DNA reads as TGTGCCAGCAGTTTCGGGACTCCTTGGGCCCCCCTCGAGCAGTACTTC.

The table lists this clone with a few counts. CDR3: CSVRQGGNTIYF. DNA of the CDR3: TGCAGCGTGCGACAGGGTGGAAACACCATATATTTT. The chain employs TRBV29-1 and TRBJ1-3, with 7 bases that match TRBD1. This CDR3 region has 12 residues. V lost 6 bases to trimming and J lost 3 bases; unmatched junction nucleotides: 2. Germline-derived CDR1 and CDR2 are SQVTM and ANQGSEA.

The chain is built from TRBV7-2 and TRBJ2-3; 7 bases line up with TRBD1. V lost 6 bases to trimming and J lost 3 bases; unmatched junction nucleotides: 3. The CDR3 totals 13 residues. CDR1 SGHTA and CDR2 FQGNSA come from the germline V gene. CDR3 sequence reads: CASSTGATDTQYF. The CDR3 DNA follows: TGTGCCAGCAGTACAGGGGCAACAGATACGCAGTATTTT.

V is TRBV30 and J is TRBJ1-4; D perhaps matches TRBD1 (6 bases). CDR1 is GTSNPN and CDR2 is SVGIG in the germline V gene (reference sequence). Deletions cut 7 bases from V and 6 bases from J, with 15 bases between. The CDR3 sequence is 13 residues long. CDR3 protein: CASQRDKDEKLFF. The CDR3 nucleotides read TGTGCCTCCCAGCGGGACAAAGATGAAAAACTGTTTTTT.

This clone was seen a few times. The sample holds other DNA sequences that translate to the same CDR3. This chain connects TRBV11-2 to TRBJ2-3; no definite D call. CDR3 length: 13 residues. Trimming pared 0 bases from V and 6 bases from J, leaving 7 bases between. Germline V CDR1 and CDR2: SGHAT, FQNNGV. CDR3 region: CASSLDLGDTQYF. Here the CDR3 DNA reads TGTGCCAGCAGCTTAGATTTGGGGGATACGCAGTATTTT. Full variable domain (outside the CDR3, taken from reference TRBV11-2 and TRBJ2-3): EAGVAQSPRYKIIEKRQSVAFWCNPISGHATLYWYQQILGQGPKLLIQFQNNGVVDDSQLPKDRFSAERLKGVDSTLKIQPAKLEDSAVYLCASSLDLGDTQYFGPGTRLTVL.

The V gene is TRBV6-5, the J gene TRBJ2-6; D is uncertain. Looked up from germline, CDR1 is MNHEY and CDR2 is SVGAGI. V was pared by 4 bases and J by 4 bases, with 11 bases between. CDR3 length equals 15 residues. This CDR3 reads CASSFSAPGANVLTF. In nucleotides, the CDR3 is TGTGCCAGCAGTTTCTCGGCCCCGGGGGCCAACGTCCTGACTTTC.

The rearrangement joins TRBV29-1 to TRBJ2-2; no clear D. This CDR3 has 12 residues. V was shortened by 6 bases and J by 4 bases, with 9 bases between the two germline ends. Germline V gene lookup returns CDR1 SQVTM and CDR2 ANQGSEA. The CDR3 is CSVHHSTGELFF. CDR3 DNA sequence: TGCAGCGTGCACCACAGCACCGGGGAGCTGTTTTTT.

This clone was counted only a few times. This chain links TRBV23-1 with TRBJ2-3; D not certain. TRBV23-1 is filed as an ORF, its function uncertain. V shed 8 bases and J shed 3 bases, with 6 bases lying between them. This CDR3 contains 11 residues. The CDR3 region has the DNA TGCGCCAGCGGTACTACAGATACGCAGTATTTT. The encoded protein is CASGTTDTQYF.

The CDR3 here is CSAGQGRNQPQHF. The CDR3 coding sequence is TGCAGCGCTGGACAGGGGAGGAATCAGCCCCAGCATTTT. The genes are TRBV29-1 and TRBJ1-5, with 9 positions matching TRBD1. With 7 bases clipped from V and 4 bases from J, the junction kept 5 bases outside the gene matches. Germline CDR1 reads SQVTM; CDR2 reads ANQGSEA. The CDR3 has 13 amino acids.

The rearrangement joins TRBV29-1 to TRBJ1-3; 11 positions match TRBD1. The CDR3 covers 16 residues. Trimming cost V 6 bases and J 0 bases; bases outside gene matches: 7. Per the germline V gene, CDR1 is SQVTM and CDR2 is ANQGSEA. For the CDR3, the DNA is TGCAGCGTCTTACCGGGACAGGGGGTCTCTGGAAACACCATATATTTT. Amino acids: CSVLPGQGVSGNTIYF.

This clone has just a few counts. J is TRBJ2-7 and V is TRBV18; no clear D gene. CDR3 size: 13 residues. The ends were cut back, 0 bases at V and 7 bases at J, with 10 bases in the middle. The germline V gene has CDR1 KGHSH and CDR2 LQKENI. CDR3 in DNA: TGTGCCAGCTCACCACCAGATTGGAGTGAGCAGTACTTC. It translates to CASSPPDWSEQYF.

The J gene is TRBJ2-7, the V gene TRBV6-5; TRBD1 is a possible D gene (5 bases). Germline V CDR1 and CDR2: MNHEY, SVGAGI. This CDR3 is built from 11 residues. V was trimmed by 6 bases and J by 5 bases, leaving 8 bases between them. In DNA, the CDR3 is TGTGCCAGCAGCCAGGACAACGAGCAGTACTTC. Its protein is CASSQDNEQYF.

The rearrangement links TRBV11-2 to TRBJ2-3; 7 bases align to TRBD2. V trimming: 2 bases; J trimming: 2 bases; junction bases outside the gene matches: 7. This CDR3 comprises 16 residues. Germline CDR1 and CDR2: SGHAT and FQNNGV. The CDR3 region is CASSLFLREATDTQYF. The DNA of the CDR3 is TGTGCCAGCAGCTTATTCCTCCGGGAGGCCACAGATACGCAGTATTTT.